This TCR beta chain derives from a study of shared clonotypes between healthy human individuals. All the donors were Caucasian adults who lived in Nashville, Tennessee. Some clones are missing from TCRdb's copy, which holds only in-frame ones; the method was immunoSEQ multiplex PCR. This table has 950,000 to 1,200,000 clones, roughly 80% appearing once. The CDR3 length is 15 residues. V shed 5 bases and J 10 bases; nucleotides not matched to a gene: 7. Per germline, CDR1 SGHTA and CDR2 FQGTGA. This chain connects TRBV7-3 to TRBJ2-3, with 15 nucleotides matching TRBD2. This TCR derives from a man aged 18 to 35 in good health. Some clones in this sample may be carry-over from other donors' samples. The sample was memory CD4+ T cells from PBMCs. The sample's subset: CD45RA-negative fraction. CDR3 sequence reads: CASSPGTSGRIAQYF. CDR3 nucleotides: TGTGCCAGCAGCCCGGGGACTAGCGGGAGGATAGCGCAGTATTTT.